The source of this T cell receptor (beta chain) is a study of response to subunit inactivated influenza vaccine. Study results and caveats: Few new T cells, the authors suggested, are recruited by each seasonal influenza vaccination.

MiXCR, run by TCRdb on the RT-PCR reads, gives a single entry per CDR3 protein. The sample holds more than 150,000 distinct CDR3 sequences; around 8.8% are singletons and the top ten take roughly a tenth. Germline values: CDR1 MNHEY, CDR2 SVGAGI. Germline trimming cut 0 bases from V and 6 bases from J; bases unmatched to any gene: 4. The CDR3 runs 16 residues. There are many counts of this clonotype. The antigen is undetermined. The chain links TRBV6-5 to TRBJ2-3, with 12 positions matching TRBD2. The sequences come from non-naive T cells sorted from PBMCs, collected on the day of vaccination. This TCR was recovered from a man in his fifties who received an inactivated influenza vaccine. The CDR3 here is CASSYSSSGGADTQYF. The CDR3 nucleotides read TGTGCCAGCAGTTACTCTTCTAGCGGGGGGGCCGATACGCAGTATTTT.